Listed below are T cell receptor beta chains from one sample, sequenced in a study of siplizumab effects on memory and regulatory T cells. The repertoire was sequenced with immunoSEQ multiplex PCR; TCRdb's copy has only in-frame clones and lacks some. The sample holds 26,000 or so clones, 75% to 85% seen once. Sequenced: memory CD4+ T cells sorted from blood. The receptors were gathered from a human donor in good health. Both conserved end residues are part of each CDR3. A D gene is named only where the DNA matches it firmly. Clone sizes are given selectively: once, few, many, or a class where the clone is expanded.

d_gene | j_gene | v_gene | abundance | CDR3aa | CDR3nt
. | TRBJ1-4 | TRBV2 | . | CASTLRGANEKLFF | TGTGCCAGCACTCTCCGGGGAGCTAATGAAAAACTGTTTTTT
TRBD2 | TRBJ2-5 | TRBV12-5 | . | CASGLGAGVEETQYF | TGTGCTAGTGGTTTGGGGGCGGGAGTCGAAGAGACCCAGTACTTC
. | TRBJ1-1 | TRBV18 | . | CASSPQGNTEAFF | TGTGCCAGCTCACCACAGGGGAACACTGAAGCTTTCTTT
. | TRBJ2-3 | TRBV7-3 | . | CASSPSSVSTDTQYF | TGTGCCAGCAGCCCTTCTAGCGTAAGCACAGATACGCAGTATTTT
. | TRBJ2-5 | TRBV5-6 | . | CASSQWGSQETQYF | TGTGCCAGCAGCCAGTGGGGCTCTCAAGAGACCCAGTACTTC
TRBD2 | TRBJ2-2 | TRBV10-3 | . | CAIRGSGSGELFF | TGTGCCATCCGCGGGAGTGGGTCCGGGGAGCTGTTTTTT
. | TRBJ1-3 | TRBV4-3 | . | CASSQDWGVGNTIYF | TGCGCCAGCAGCCAAGATTGGGGGGTTGGAAACACCATATATTTT
TRBD2 | TRBJ2-6 | TRBV4-1 | . | CASSRGGAGANVLTF | TGCGCCAGCAGCCGGGGGGGAGCAGGGGCCAACGTCCTGACTTTC
. | TRBJ2-6 | TRBV7-8 | . | CASSRKRIYGREYSGANVLTF | TGTGCCAGCAGCCGAAAACGAATTTACGGCCGTGAATACTCTGGGGCCAACGTCCTGACTTTC
TRBD2 | TRBJ2-1 | TRBV11-3 | once | CASSLGTSGRDDEQFF | TGTGCCAGCAGCTTAGGGACTAGCGGGAGGGATGATGAGCAGTTCTTC
TRBD1 | TRBJ2-5 | TRBV7-2 | . | CASSLLTGVQETQYF | TGTGCCAGCAGCCTCTTAACAGGGGTGCAAGAGACCCAGTACTTC
. | TRBJ2-7 | TRBV6-1 | . | CASRRQERSGEQYF | TGTGCCAGCAGGAGGCAAGAGCGTAGCGGCGAGCAGTACTTC
. | TRBJ2-5 | TRBV5-6 | . | CASSFDRYQETQYF | TGTGCCAGCAGCTTCGACAGATACCAAGAGACCCAGTACTTC
. | TRBJ2-2 | TRBV5-1 | few | CASSLSLATGELFF | TGCGCCAGCAGCTTGTCACTAGCAACCGGGGAGCTGTTTTTT
TRBD2 | TRBJ2-5 | TRBV18 | . | CASSPGLGEETQYF | TGTGCCAGCTCACCGGGACTAGGGGAAGAGACCCAGTACTTC
. | TRBJ1-2 | TRBV6-6 | . | CASRSMLGDRYGYTF | TGTGCCAGCAGATCCATGTTGGGGGACCGCTATGGCTACACCTTC
TRBD1 | TRBJ1-2 | TRBV5-4 | . | CASSSGTGVYGYTF | TGTGCCAGCAGTTCCGGGACAGGGGTTTATGGCTACACCTTC
. | TRBJ2-1 | TRBV7-7 | . | CASSPLRGPGRNEQFF | TGTGCTAGCAGCCCCTTAAGAGGGCCGGGTCGGAATGAGCAGTTCTTC
TRBD2 | TRBJ2-1 | TRBV11-1 | . | CASSLVGRAIYNEQFF | TGTGCCAGCAGCTTAGTGGGGAGGGCCATATACAATGAGCAGTTCTTC
. | TRBJ2-7 | TRBV9 | . | CASSVVGGSYEQYF | TGTGCCAGCAGCGTAGTGGGGGGATCCTACGAGCAGTACTTC
. | TRBJ1-1 | TRBV11-3 | . | CASSLSGTEAFF | TGTGCCAGCAGCTTGAGTGGCACTGAAGCTTTCTTT
TRBD2 | TRBJ2-3 | TRBV5-4 | once | CASSHKVLAGEFIAQYF | TGTGCCAGCAGCCACAAGGTGCTAGCGGGAGAGTTCATCGCGCAGTATTTT
TRBD2 | TRBJ2-7 | TRBV7-6 | . | CASSLEASGTYEQYF | TGTGCCAGCAGCTTAGAAGCTAGCGGGACATACGAGCAGTACTTC
. | TRBJ2-3 | TRBV7-2 | . | CASSLGRTVETDTQYF | TGTGCCAGCAGCTTAGGGCGGACGGTAGAAACAGATACGCAGTATTTT
TRBD2 | TRBJ2-3 | TRBV10-2 | . | CASSGRRLAGGARGDTQYF | TGCGCCAGCAGTGGGCGACGACTAGCGGGAGGGGCGCGGGGCGATACGCAGTATTTT
TRBD1 | TRBJ2-2 | TRBV5-6 | . | CASSWGQGAGELFF | TGTGCCAGCAGCTGGGGACAGGGTGCCGGGGAGCTGTTTTTT
. | TRBJ2-2 | TRBV11-2 | . | CASSGGTQAVGELFF | TGTGCCAGCAGCGGCGGGACGCAGGCGGTCGGGGAGCTGTTTTTT
. | TRBJ1-1 | TRBV18 | . | CASSPPGDTEAFF | TGTGCCAGCTCACCACCCGGGGACACTGAAGCTTTCTTT
. | TRBJ2-1 | TRBV11-2 | . | CASTNVAIQYNEQFF | TGTGCCAGCACTAATGTCGCGATTCAGTACAATGAGCAGTTCTTC
TRBD1 | TRBJ1-2 | TRBV30 | . | CAWRDGQGGVRGYTF | TGTGCCTGGAGAGACGGACAGGGTGGTGTTCGTGGCTACACCTTC
. | TRBJ1-1 | TRBV7-6 | . | CASSRTGNTEAFF | TGTGCCAGCAGCAGGACGGGGAACACTGAAGCTTTCTTT
TRBD1 | TRBJ1-3 | TRBV27 | . | CASSHPRGQGEGNTIYF | TGTGCCAGCAGTCACCCGAGAGGGCAGGGGGAGGGAAACACCATATATTTT
TRBD1 | TRBJ1-2 | TRBV5-1 | . | CASSNRQGAAYTF | TGCGCCAGCAGCAACCGACAGGGGGCCGCCTACACCTTC
TRBD2 | TRBJ2-1 | TRBV30 | . | CAWSAGTSDYNEQFF | TGTGCCTGGAGCGCCGGGACTAGCGATTACAATGAGCAGTTCTTC
TRBD1 | TRBJ2-5 | TRBV5-1 | . | CASSSLQGAGETQYF | TGCGCCAGCAGCTCGTTACAGGGGGCTGGGGAGACCCAGTACTTC
. | TRBJ1-1 | TRBV28 | . | CASSLGGGTPEAFF | TGTGCCAGCAGTTTAGGAGGTGGGACCCCTGAAGCTTTCTTT
. | TRBJ2-7 | TRBV10-3 | . | CAISESNSWAVQYF | TGTGCCATCAGTGAGTCGAACTCTTGGGCGGTGCAGTACTTC
. | TRBJ1-1 | TRBV7-8 | . | CASSEDSASVTEAFF | TGTGCCAGCAGCGAGGACAGTGCCTCAGTCACTGAAGCTTTCTTT
TRBD2 | TRBJ2-7 | TRBV13 | once | CASSPTLRLAGDTDHSYEQYF | TGTGCCAGCAGCCCGACCTTGAGACTAGCGGGAGACACCGACCACTCCTACGAGCAGTACTTC
. | TRBJ2-5 | TRBV5-1 | . | CASLTPPGTGETQYF | TGCGCCAGCCTCACACCTCCAGGGACGGGAGAGACCCAGTACTTC
. | TRBJ2-1 | TRBV5-4 | . | CASSPTYNEQFF | TGTGCCAGCAGCCCGACGTACAATGAGCAGTTCTTC
. | TRBJ2-2 | TRBV6-5 | . | CASSYASGYTGELFF | TGTGCCAGCAGTTACGCTTCCGGGTACACCGGGGAGCTGTTTTTT
. | TRBJ1-2 | TRBV28 | . | CASSPTVYGYTF | TGTGCCAGCAGTCCGACAGTCTATGGCTACACCTTC
. | TRBJ2-5 | TRBV27 | once | CASSFGGGQETQYF | TGTGCCAGCAGTTTTGGTGGAGGCCAAGAGACCCAGTACTTC